This T cell receptor (beta chain) was captured in a study of T cell responses to AZD1222 COVID-19 vaccine. Germline CDR1 and CDR2: LGHNA and YSLEER. The CDR3 extends over 21 amino acids. V was pared by 4 bases and J by 1 base, with 32 bases between. Here immunoSEQ multiplex PCR was the method, and the copy in TCRdb shows in-frame clones only, minus some. The table includes more than 85,000 clones, roughly 87% detected once. About this clone itself: Antigen unknown.

Overall study findings and caveats: Recipients of two AZD1222 doses showed rising Spike-specific TCR breadth and depth. No repertoire was sampled before or during the peak T cell response, only after it. Mostly white British, mostly female donors; authors suggested clonal diversity may be underestimated.

This clonotype originated in an adult in good health. V and J are TRBV4-3 and TRBJ2-7; perhaps TRBD1 as D (5 bases). The source was peripheral blood, collected on day 0 of MenACWY control vaccination. CDR3 bases: TGCGCCAGCAGCCCCCCGCAGGGTTCTTTTCACAAGGGTCTCAGGTCCTACGAGCAGTACTTC. Its translation: CASSPPQGSFHKGLRSYEQYF.